A single sample gave rise to the 3 T cell receptor beta chains below, sequenced in a study of OX40 agonist ivuxolimab in advanced cancers. The assay was immunoSEQ multiplex PCR, and TCRdb's table has in-frame clones only and misses some. Of fewer than 45,000 clones listed, approximately 80% are singletons. The sample consisted of CD4+ or CD8+ T cells sorted from blood, taken in a trial of the OX40 agonist ivuxolimab. These receptors all stem from an adult with an advanced solid tumor such as melanoma, head and neck, liver or kidney cancer.

The chain has TRBV7-9 and TRBJ2-5; D is uncertain. Trimming took off 5 bases at V and 1 base at J, with 2 bases between the two ends. Germline assignment: CDR1 SEHNR and CDR2 FQNEAQ (reference sequence). The CDR3 contains 11 residues. CDR3 nucleotide sequence: TGTGCCAGCAGCCCCCAAGAGACCCAGTACTTC. It is translated as CASSPQETQYF.

The chain employs TRBV5-1 and TRBJ1-5; D may be TRBD1 (6 bases). This CDR3 has 14 residues. Germline-derived CDR1 and CDR2 are SGHRS and YFSETQ. The ends were cut back, 3 bases at V and 7 bases at J, with 14 bases in the middle. In nucleotides, the CDR3 is TGCGCCAGCAGCTCGACAGGTGAGCGACAGCCCCAGCATTTT. Its translation: CASSSTGERQPQHF.

The chain recombines TRBV2 with TRBJ2-5; perhaps TRBD2 as D (6 bases). The CDR3 sequence is 12 residues long. CDR1 is SNHLY, CDR2 FYNNEI, per germline. The V and J ends lost 7 bases and 5 bases respectively, with 11 bases between them. The CDR3 DNA reads as TGTGCCAGCACCGGGAGTGGCGAGACCCAGTACTTC. Encoded protein: CASTGSGETQYF.